Listed here are 7 T cell receptor beta chains from one sample, sequenced in a study of Ad26.COV2.S vaccination and SARS-CoV-2 variants (dated by TCRdb to the early 2020s). The library was generated by the immunoSEQ multiplex PCR assay. In TCRdb, the immuneACCESS table is reduced to in-frame sequences with V and J assigned. These tables do not hold every clone; where another copy was compared, an unresolved V gene accounts for under half, and the others remain unexplained. The sample records over 300,000 clones, roughly 80% of which are singletons. Approximately 7% of the sample belongs to the ten largest clones. The treatment or condition label here, explained by the study, means: around 19 received Ad26.COV2.S at low or high dose, single or two shots; roughly five received placebo; per-sample allocation not given. Repertoires of vaccine and placebo recipients were sequenced from samples taken on day 63 after the first injection.

Sequencing was performed on peripheral blood, taken in a trial of Ad26.COV2.S vaccine versus placebo. The receptors originated from a person between 18 and 65 years old who received the Ad26.COV2.S COVID-19 vaccine or a placebo.

A word on this clone: Germline and junction disagree at one end, which may indicate a read error. The CDR3 spells CASSYSGSDSF. CDR3 nucleotides: TGTGCCAGCAGTTATAGCGGGAGCGACTCCTTC. The V and J genes are TRBV2 and TRBJ2-7; 9 nucleotides agree with TRBD2. Germline CDR1 reads SNHLY; CDR2 reads FYNNEI. The CDR3 loop spans 11 amino acids.

This chain links TRBV5-1 with TRBJ1-5; possibly TRBD1 for D (6 bases). There are 15 residues in the CDR3. The V gene lost 8 bases and the J gene lost 0 bases, with 15 bases spanning the gap. Germline CDR1 is SGHRS and CDR2 is YFSETQ. For the CDR3, the DNA is TGCGCCAGTTCCACGACAGGCGATAGCAATCAGCCCCAGCATTTT. It is translated as CASSTTGDSNQPQHF.

The rearrangement uses TRBV5-1 and TRBJ2-5; 12 nucleotides align to TRBD2. The CDR3 is 14 amino acids. The junction had 2 bases not matched to a gene; V was cut back by 4 bases and J by 4 bases. The germline CDR1 and CDR2 sequences are SGHRS and YFSETQ. In nucleotides, the CDR3 is TGCGCCAGCAGCCAGACTAGCGGGGGAGAGACCCAGTACTTC. It yields the protein CASSQTSGGETQYF. The full variable domain, its missing parts supplied by reference TRBV5-1 and TRBJ2-5, is KAGVTQTPRYLIKTRGQQVTLSCSPISGHRSVSWYQQTPGQGLQFLFEYFSETQRNKGNFPGRFSGRQFSNSRSEMNVSTLELGDSALYLCASSQTSGGETQYFGPGTRLLVL.

This sequence joins TRBV7-2 and TRBJ2-3, with TRBD1 matching over 8 bases. The CDR3 covers 16 residues. From germline, CDR1 is SGHTA and CDR2 FQGNSA. Trimming at V came to 1 base and at J to 0 bases, leaving 3 bases not matched to a gene. CDR3 DNA: TGTGCCAGCAGCTTAGTAGGGACAGGTAGCACAGATACGCAGTATTTT. Its protein product is CASSLVGTGSTDTQYF.

This chain links TRBV7-2 with TRBJ1-3, with D tentatively TRBD1 (6 bases). This CDR3 is built from 15 residues. Germline CDR1 and CDR2: SGHTA and FQGNSA. The V and J ends lost 1 base and 4 bases respectively, with 11 bases between them. CDR3 protein: CASSLVTGQGNTIYF. CDR3 sequence (DNA): TGTGCCAGCAGCTTAGTTACAGGACAGGGAAACACCATATATTTT.

The chain has TRBV15 and TRBJ1-1; the D is unclear. The CDR3 is made up of 14 amino acids. With 2 bases removed from V and 1 base from J, the gap between germline ends came to 8 bases. Germline CDR1 is LNHNV and CDR2 is YYDKDF (reference sequence). CDR3 protein: CATSRSWRNTEAFF. The CDR3 DNA reads TGTGCCACCAGCAGATCTTGGAGGAACACTGAAGCTTTCTTT.

In its sample, this clone was seen once. V gene TRBV7-8 combines with J gene TRBJ2-5, with D uncertain. V dropped 1 base and J dropped 2 bases, with 5 bases sitting between them. This CDR3 is 13 amino acids long. CDR1 is SGHVS and CDR2 is FQNEAQ in the germline V gene. The CDR3 DNA follows: TGTGCCAGCAGCTTAGGTCAGCAAGAGACCCAGTACTTC. Residues: CASSLGQQETQYF. Looking up the rest from reference TRBV7-8 and TRBJ2-5 gives the full variable domain: GAGVSQSPRYKVAKRGQDVALRCDPISGHVSLFWYQQALGQGPEFLTYFQNEAQLDKSGLPSDRFFAERPEGSVSTLKIQRTQQEDSAVYLCASSLGQQETQYFGPGTRLLVL.